These 17 T cell receptor beta chains share one sample of origin, sequenced in a study of spatial heterogeneity in lung cancer. Documented time point: sample taken at primary tumor resection. TCRdb reprocessed the 5' RACE reads via MiXCR and lists one record per CDR3 protein. Among 400 to 500 distinct CDR3 sequences listed, 9% to 10% were seen once. The specimen comprised normal lung tissue next to the tumor, sampled at surgery. The receptors derive from a female donor with early-stage non-small cell lung cancer.

This clonotype was recorded at least ten times. The chain uses TRBV15 and TRBJ2-5; the match to TRBD2 covers 8 bases. Trimming cost V 4 bases and J 3 bases; bases outside gene matches: 7. Germline-derived CDR1 and CDR2 are LNHNV and YYDKDF (reference sequence). The CDR3 is made up of 15 amino acids. The CDR3 region is CATSTRGGVEETQYF. The CDR3 DNA follows: TGTGCCACCAGCACCCGGGGGGGGGTCGAAGAGACCCAGTACTTC. Looking up the rest from reference TRBV15 and TRBJ2-5 gives the full variable domain: DAMVIQNPRYQVTQFGKPVTLSCSQTLNHNVMYWYQQKSSQAPKLLFHYYDKDFNNEADTPDNFQSRRPNTSFCFLDIRSPGLGDTAMYLCATSTRGGVEETQYFGPGTRLLVL.

Sample share makes this clonotype large. The rearrangement joins TRBV19 to TRBJ2-2, with 13 bases lining up with TRBD2. Losses at the gene ends were 6 bases for V and 5 bases for J; bases not matched to a gene: 21. The CDR3 runs to 21 residues. Looked up from germline, CDR1 is LNHDA and CDR2 is SQIVND (reference sequence). The CDR3 DNA is TGTGCCAGTAGCCACTCAAGGGCAACTAGCGGGAGGGCGAGAGGGACCGGGGAGCTGTTTTTT. Translation: CASSHSRATSGRARGTGELFF.

This clonotype is categorized as medium-sized (0.01 to 0.1%). The chain recombines TRBV12-3 or TRBV12-4 with TRBJ1-1; 7 bases agree with TRBD1. This CDR3 has 14 amino acids. Losses at the gene ends were 6 bases for V and 4 bases for J; bases not matched to a gene: 8. CDR3 DNA sequence: TGTGCCAGCAGGGGCGACAGGGATCGCACTGAAGCTTTCTTT. Its protein is CASRGDRDRTEAFF.

This clonotype is large in the sample. The chain employs TRBV3-1 and TRBJ2-1; 8 bases are a match to TRBD2. The CDR3 covers 17 residues. With 0 bases clipped from V and 7 bases from J, the junction kept 11 bases outside the gene matches. The germline V gene has CDR1 LGHDT and CDR2 YNNKEL (reference sequence). CDR3 sequence (DNA): TGTGCCAGCAGCCAAGATGCCCTACGGGAGGGCTGGAATGAGCAGTTCTTC. It encodes CASSQDALREGWNEQFF.

This clonotype ranks as large (0.1 to 1%). V usage is TRBV30 and J usage is TRBJ1-5; TRBD1 agrees at 7 bases. This CDR3 is 15 amino acids long. Losses at the gene ends were 2 bases for V and 4 bases for J; bases not matched to a gene: 8. Germline V lookup: CDR1 GTSNPN, CDR2 SVGIG (reference sequence). In nucleotides, the CDR3 is TGTGCCTGGAGTCCCCAAGACAGGGTAAATCAGCCCCAGCATTTT. This sequence encodes CAWSPQDRVNQPQHF.

Sample share makes this clonotype large (0.1 to 1%). CDR3 in amino acids: CASSEDRGGEQYF. In nucleotides, the CDR3 is TGTGCCAGCAGTGAAGATAGGGGTGGCGAGCAGTACTTC. The rearrangement joins TRBV6-1 to TRBJ2-7; tentative D call: TRBD1 (5 bases). There are 13 residues in the CDR3. Germline CDR1 is MNHNS and CDR2 is SASEGT. The V end lost 1 base, the J end lost 6 bases, and 10 bases lay between the germline ends.

This clonotype is termed medium-sized (0.01 to 0.1%). A junction boundary mismatches the germline segment, possibly from a read error. CDR3 DNA: TGTACCAGCAGTCCGACAGGGGTAAACTATGGCTACACCTTC. Residues: CTSSPTGVNYGYTF. The chain is built from TRBV6-6 and TRBJ1-2; 8 nucleotides agree with TRBD1. The germline gives CDR1 MNHNY, CDR2 SVGAGI (reference sequence). This CDR3 is built from 14 residues.

Relative to its sample, this clonotype is hyperexpanded. This chain uses TRBV28 with TRBJ1-2; tentatively, D is TRBD1 (5 bases). With 5 bases removed from V and 4 bases from J, the gap between germline ends came to 17 bases. The CDR3 is made up of 15 amino acids. Germline V gives CDR1 MDHEN, CDR2 SYDVKM. Here the CDR3 DNA reads TGTGCCAGCAGTCCCCGCAGGTTTGACAGCTATGGCTACACCTTC. The encoded protein is CASSPRRFDSYGYTF.

This clonotype is large by share. This rearrangement joins TRBV27 to TRBJ2-1; TRBD2 is a possible D gene (5 bases). Deletions cut 6 bases from V and 12 bases from J, with 12 bases between. The CDR3 totals 11 residues. Germline lookup yields CDR1 MNHEY and CDR2 SMNVEV (reference sequence). Here the CDR3 DNA reads TGTGCCAGCAGACAAAATAGCGTGCAGTTCTTC. Translated, it gives CASRQNSVQFF.

By share, this clonotype counts as large. The chain is built from TRBV7-9 and TRBJ2-7; tentative D call: TRBD1 (6 bases). The CDR3 has 15 residues. V was shortened by 1 base and J by 0 bases, with 10 bases between the two germline ends. Germline CDR1 reads SEHNR; CDR2 reads FQNEAQ (reference sequence). The CDR3 DNA follows: TGTGCCAGCAGCTTAGGGACAGCCGCCTCCTACGAGCAGTACTTC. It yields the protein CASSLGTAASYEQYF.

In this sample, this clonotype is hyperexpanded. The rearrangement links TRBV6-6 to TRBJ2-5; possible D gene TRBD1, 5 bases. Trimming left V 2 bases short and J 4 bases short, with 14 bases between. The germline CDR1 and CDR2 sequences are MNHNY and SVGAGI (reference sequence). There are 15 residues in the CDR3. This CDR3 reads CASSYDSRPGETQYF. In DNA form, the CDR3 reads TGTGCCAGCAGTTACGACAGTAGGCCCGGAGAGACCCAGTACTTC.

This clonotype is deemed medium-sized. The rearrangement uses TRBV6-5 and TRBJ2-3; D perhaps matches TRBD2 (6 bases). Germline-derived CDR1 and CDR2 are MNHEY and SVGAGI. This CDR3 region has 13 residues. The V end lost 5 bases, the J end lost 9 bases, and 15 bases lay between the germline ends. This CDR3 is CASSPGTRRTQYF. The CDR3 region has the DNA TGTGCCAGCAGTCCCGGGACTCGGAGGACGCAGTATTTT.

This clonotype is classed as large. The J gene is TRBJ2-5, the V gene TRBV20-1; the D is unclear. CDR1 is DFQATT, CDR2 SNEGSKA, per germline (reference sequence). With 3 bases removed from V and 5 bases from J, the gap between germline ends came to 10 bases. The length of the CDR3 is 12 residues. CDR3 amino acids: CSASSARETQYF. The CDR3 region has the DNA TGCAGTGCTAGCTCAGCGCGGGAGACCCAGTACTTC.

This clonotype showed up many times. This chain connects TRBV12-3 or TRBV12-4 to TRBJ2-4; 15 bases line up with TRBD2. Unmatched junction bases numbered 6, after V lost 3 bases and J lost 0 bases. The CDR3 is 19 residues long. CDR3 coding DNA: TGTGCCAGCAGTTTGGGGACTAGCGGGGGGACCTTAGCCAAAAACATTCAGTACTTC. Protein: CASSLGTSGGTLAKNIQYF.

The V gene is TRBV9, the J gene TRBJ2-1; 11 nucleotides match TRBD1. Germline CDR1 SGDLS, CDR2 YYNGEE. V shed 0 bases, J shed 6 bases, and the junction held 5 bases outside the gene matches. This CDR3 region has 16 residues. The CDR3 is CASSVAKGQGVNEQFF. CDR3 nucleotide sequence: TGTGCCAGCAGCGTAGCGAAGGGACAGGGGGTCAATGAGCAGTTCTTC.

This clonotype counts as large (0.1 to 1%). The junction departs from the called germline gene at one end, perhaps through a read error. The gene calls are TRBV7-2 and TRBJ2-5; 8 bases fit TRBD2. The CDR3 is made up of 13 amino acids. CDR1 SGHTA and CDR2 FQGNSA come from the germline V gene. The CDR3 DNA reads as TGTGCCAGCAGCTCCCCGTGGGTTAGCGGGACCTCTTTC. Translation: CASSSPWVSGTSF. Variable domain in full (rest from reference TRBV7-2 and TRBJ2-5): GAGVSQSPSNKVTEKGKDVELRCDPISGHTALYWYRQSLGQGLEFLIYFQGNSAPDKSGLPSDRFSAERTGGSVSTLTIQRTQQEDSAVYLCASSSPWVSGTSFGPGTRLLVL.

By sample fraction, this clonotype is large. The chain joins TRBV7-9 to TRBJ1-1; no firm D call. CDR3 size: 14 residues. The germline V and J ends were trimmed by 2 bases and 4 bases, with 11 bases remaining between them. Germline V gene lookup returns CDR1 SEHNR and CDR2 FQNEAQ (reference sequence). The CDR3 sequence is CASSLPADGTEAFF. CDR3 bases: TGTGCCAGCAGCTTACCGGCTGACGGCACTGAAGCTTTCTTT.